This T cell receptor beta chain is drawn from a study of blood T cell repertoires in COVID-19. As handled by the study authors: Counts of nucleated cells, estimated from reference gene primer amplification, were obtained. Profiled with immunoSEQ multiplex PCR; TCRdb holds only in-frame clones, not every one. From that table come the V and J calls and clone size; the DNA was used to work out D and trimming. Of about 400,000 clones in the sample, around 87% were seen once. With 6 bases removed from V and 11 bases from J, the gap between germline ends came to 11 bases. The CDR3 is made up of 12 amino acids.

The J gene is TRBJ1-6, the V gene TRBV12-3 or TRBV12-4, with TRBD1 as a possible D gene (6 bases). The sequence was obtained from a man between 40 and 49 years old in a cohort exposed to, infected with or recovered from COVID-19 (not recorded which). The sequenced material came from PBMCs or T cells enriched from blood (not recorded which). CDR3 bases: TGTGCCAGCAGATCTCAGGGGACACCCCTCCACTTT. It translates to CASRSQGTPLHF.